The 6 T cell receptor beta chains in this list originate from one sample, sequenced in a study of PD-1 blockade in classical Hodgkin lymphoma. Profiled with immunoSEQ multiplex PCR; TCRdb holds only in-frame clones, not every one. The table records just over 35,000 clones, approximately 70% of them present only once. After autologous stem cell transplantation all patients relapsed, and prior brentuximab vedotin exposure differed between cohorts. Sequences were derived from peripheral blood mononuclear cells (PBMCs), sampled before the second cycle of nivolumab. These receptors were taken from a human donor with classical Hodgkin lymphoma.

J is TRBJ1-1 and V is TRBV5-1; D is unclear. Germline CDR1 and CDR2: SGHRS and YFSETQ. V lost 0 bases and J 3 bases, leaving 6 bases between the germline ends. The CDR3 covers 13 residues. CDR3 nucleotide sequence: TGCGCCAGCAGCTTGGACAGTTACACTGAAGCTTTCTTT. The encoded protein is CASSLDSYTEAFF.

CDR3 nucleotides: TGCGCCAGCAGCCAAGGCGGACAGGGACATAATGAAAAACTGTTTTTT. As protein: CASSQGGQGHNEKLFF. The chain is built from TRBV4-3 and TRBJ1-4; 8 bases line up with TRBD1. V shed 1 base, J shed 4 bases, and the junction held 5 bases outside the gene matches. Germline CDR1 LGHNA, CDR2 YSLEER. CDR3 length equals 16 residues.

This sequence joins TRBV5-1 and TRBJ2-2; 7 bases fit TRBD1. The CDR3 consists of 14 residues. V was pared by 5 bases and J by 0 bases, with 1 base of the junction left unmatched. Germline values: CDR1 SGHRS, CDR2 YFSETQ. In nucleotides, the CDR3 is TGCGCCAGCAGTGGGACAGCGAACACCGGGGAGCTGTTTTTT. Amino acid sequence: CASSGTANTGELFF.

J is TRBJ1-4 and V is TRBV6-5; tentatively, D is TRBD1 (6 bases). There are 14 residues in the CDR3. Germline values: CDR1 MNHEY, CDR2 SVGAGI. The ends were cut back, 5 bases at V and 4 bases at J, with 11 bases in the middle. The CDR3 bases are TGTGCCAGCAGTCGGACAGCCCATAATGAAAAACTGTTTTTT. Protein sequence: CASSRTAHNEKLFF.

This clone has a handful of counts. The chain has TRBV6-5 and TRBJ1-1, with D possibly TRBD1 on 5 matching bases. Per germline, CDR1 MNHEY and CDR2 SVGAGI. The CDR3 sequence is 14 residues long. V lost 5 bases to trimming and J lost 2 bases, with 12 bases between them. This chain's CDR3 is CASSPDRANTEAFF. The CDR3 DNA is TGTGCCAGCAGTCCCGACAGAGCCAACACTGAAGCTTTCTTT.

V and J are TRBV4-2 and TRBJ2-1, with D perhaps matching TRBD2 (7 bases). Germline V gene lookup returns CDR1 LGHNA and CDR2 YNFKEQ. This CDR3 spans 17 amino acids. Trimming stripped 4 bases from V and 8 bases from J, with 24 bases between. The CDR3 nucleotides read TGTGCCAGCAGCCTAGAACTCCGAGGGGGGGGCCCCGATGAGCAGTTCTTC. Its translation: CASSLELRGGGPDEQFF.